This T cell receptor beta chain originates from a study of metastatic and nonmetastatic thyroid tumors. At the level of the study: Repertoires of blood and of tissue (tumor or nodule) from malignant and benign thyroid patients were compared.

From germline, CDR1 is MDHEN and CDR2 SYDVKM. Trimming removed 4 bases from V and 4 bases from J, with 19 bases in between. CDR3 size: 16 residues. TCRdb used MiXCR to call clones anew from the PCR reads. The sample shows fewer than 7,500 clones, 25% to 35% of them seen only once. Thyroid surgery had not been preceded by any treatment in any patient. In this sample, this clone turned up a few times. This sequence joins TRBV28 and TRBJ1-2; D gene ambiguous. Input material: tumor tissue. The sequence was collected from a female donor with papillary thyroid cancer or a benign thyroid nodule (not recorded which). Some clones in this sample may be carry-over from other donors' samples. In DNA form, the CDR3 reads TGTGCCAGCAGTTCCCCCGGGAGGGATTTATCCTATGGCTACACCTTC. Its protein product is CASSSPGRDLSYGYTF.